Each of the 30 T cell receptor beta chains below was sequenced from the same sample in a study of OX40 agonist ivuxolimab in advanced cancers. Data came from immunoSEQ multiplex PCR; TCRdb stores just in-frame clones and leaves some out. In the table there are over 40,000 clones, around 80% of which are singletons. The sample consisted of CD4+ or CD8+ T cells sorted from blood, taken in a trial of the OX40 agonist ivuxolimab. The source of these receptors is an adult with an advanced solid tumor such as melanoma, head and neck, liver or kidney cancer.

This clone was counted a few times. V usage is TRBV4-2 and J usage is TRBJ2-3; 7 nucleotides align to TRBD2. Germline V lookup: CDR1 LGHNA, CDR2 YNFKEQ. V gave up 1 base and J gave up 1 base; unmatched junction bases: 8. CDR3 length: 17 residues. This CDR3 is CASSQGGTGGRTDTQYF. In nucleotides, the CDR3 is TGTGCCAGCAGCCAAGGTGGAACGGGAGGACGCACAGATACGCAGTATTTT.

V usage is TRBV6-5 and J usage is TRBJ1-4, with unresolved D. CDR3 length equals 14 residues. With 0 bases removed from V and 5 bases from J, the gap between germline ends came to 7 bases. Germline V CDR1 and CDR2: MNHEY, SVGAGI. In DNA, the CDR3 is TGTGCCAGCAGTTACTCCTATAGAAATGAAAAACTGTTTTTT. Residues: CASSYSYRNEKLFF.

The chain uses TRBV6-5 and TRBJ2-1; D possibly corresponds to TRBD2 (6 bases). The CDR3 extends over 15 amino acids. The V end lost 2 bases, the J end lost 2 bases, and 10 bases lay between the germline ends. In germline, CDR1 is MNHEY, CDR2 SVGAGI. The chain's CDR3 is CASSYTAGTYNEQFF. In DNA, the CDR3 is TGTGCCAGCAGTTACACCGCGGGAACCTACAATGAGCAGTTCTTC.

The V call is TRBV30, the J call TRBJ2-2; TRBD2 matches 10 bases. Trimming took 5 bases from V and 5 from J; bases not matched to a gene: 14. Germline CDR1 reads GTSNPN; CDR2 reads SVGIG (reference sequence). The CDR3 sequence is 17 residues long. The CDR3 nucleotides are TGTGCCTGGCGGGGGGGGTCTAGCGGGAGTAAAACCGGGGAGCTGTTTTTT. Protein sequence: CAWRGGSSGSKTGELFF.

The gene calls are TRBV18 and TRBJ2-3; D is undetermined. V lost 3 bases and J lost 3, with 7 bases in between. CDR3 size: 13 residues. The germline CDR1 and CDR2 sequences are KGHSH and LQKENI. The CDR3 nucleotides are TGTGCCAGCTCACCTAAAGTGACAGATACGCAGTATTTT. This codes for CASSPKVTDTQYF.

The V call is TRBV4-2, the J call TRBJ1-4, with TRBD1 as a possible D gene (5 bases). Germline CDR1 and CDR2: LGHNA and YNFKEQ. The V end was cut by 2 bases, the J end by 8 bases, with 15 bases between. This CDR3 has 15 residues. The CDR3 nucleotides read TGTGCCAGCAGCCAACGAGGGCAGGGACGAGAAAAACTGTTTTTT. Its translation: CASSQRGQGREKLFF.

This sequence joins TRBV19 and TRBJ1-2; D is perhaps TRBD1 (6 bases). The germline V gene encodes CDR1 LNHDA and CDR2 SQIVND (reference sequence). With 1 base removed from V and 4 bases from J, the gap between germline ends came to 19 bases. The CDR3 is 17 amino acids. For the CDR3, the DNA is TGTGCCAGTAGTATAGTTGGGGGCAAGCAGAAAACCTATGGCTACACCTTC. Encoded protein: CASSIVGGKQKTYGYTF.

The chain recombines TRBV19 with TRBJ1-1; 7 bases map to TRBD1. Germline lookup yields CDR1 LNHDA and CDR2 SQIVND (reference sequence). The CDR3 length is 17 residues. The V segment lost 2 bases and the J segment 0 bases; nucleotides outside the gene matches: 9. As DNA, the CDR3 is TGTGCCAGTAGTATATTTTTTAAGGGGGCCCTGAACACTGAAGCTTTCTTT. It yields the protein CASSIFFKGALNTEAFF.

Written as DNA, the CDR3 is TGCGCCAGCAGCCGGACAGCCCCCTATAATTCACCCCTCCACTTT. This translates into CASSRTAPYNSPLHF. The V call is TRBV10-2, the J call TRBJ1-6; tentative D call: TRBD1 (6 bases). The germline gives CDR1 WSHSY, CDR2 SAAADI. V was clipped by 6 bases and J by 2 bases, with 11 bases between them. CDR3 length equals 15 residues.

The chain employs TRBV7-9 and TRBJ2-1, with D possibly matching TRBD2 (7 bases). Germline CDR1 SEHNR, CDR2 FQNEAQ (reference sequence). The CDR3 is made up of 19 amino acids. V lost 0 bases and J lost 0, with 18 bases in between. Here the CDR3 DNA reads TGTGCCAGCAGCTTAGCGCAAGGGGGGGCCACGCCCTCCTACAATGAGCAGTTCTTC. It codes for CASSLAQGGATPSYNEQFF.

The CDR3 reads CSVAPGWGHNYGYTF. The CDR3 DNA sequence: TGCAGCGTTGCCCCAGGTTGGGGGCACAACTATGGCTACACCTTC. The V and J genes are TRBV29-1 and TRBJ1-2, with D perhaps TRBD1 (6 bases). Germline V lookup: CDR1 SQVTM, CDR2 ANQGSEA. V gave up 4 bases and J gave up 2 bases, with 17 bases separating them. The CDR3 has 15 residues.

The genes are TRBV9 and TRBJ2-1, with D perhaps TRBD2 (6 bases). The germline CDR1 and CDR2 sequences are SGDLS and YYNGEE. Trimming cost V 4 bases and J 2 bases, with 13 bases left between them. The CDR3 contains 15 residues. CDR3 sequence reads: CASSPREETYNEQFF. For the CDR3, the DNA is TGTGCCAGCAGCCCCAGGGAGGAAACCTACAATGAGCAGTTCTTC.

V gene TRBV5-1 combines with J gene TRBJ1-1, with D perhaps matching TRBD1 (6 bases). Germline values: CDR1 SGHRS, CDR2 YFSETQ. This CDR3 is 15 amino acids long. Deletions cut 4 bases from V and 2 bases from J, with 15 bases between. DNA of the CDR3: TGCGCCAGCAGCGGAAGGGGACACACTAACACTGAAGCTTTCTTT. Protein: CASSGRGHTNTEAFF.

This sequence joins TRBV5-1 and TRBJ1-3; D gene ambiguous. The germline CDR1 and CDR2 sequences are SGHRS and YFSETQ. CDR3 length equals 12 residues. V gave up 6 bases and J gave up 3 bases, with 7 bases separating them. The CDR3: CASTTDGNTIYF. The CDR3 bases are TGCGCCAGCACGACTGATGGAAACACCATATATTTT.

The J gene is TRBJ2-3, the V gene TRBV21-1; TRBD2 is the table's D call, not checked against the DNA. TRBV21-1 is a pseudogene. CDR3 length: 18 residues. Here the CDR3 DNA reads TGTGCCAGCAGCAAATTCCATAAAAGCGTCCCTAGCACAGATACGCAGTATTTT. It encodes CASSKFHKSVPSTDTQYF.

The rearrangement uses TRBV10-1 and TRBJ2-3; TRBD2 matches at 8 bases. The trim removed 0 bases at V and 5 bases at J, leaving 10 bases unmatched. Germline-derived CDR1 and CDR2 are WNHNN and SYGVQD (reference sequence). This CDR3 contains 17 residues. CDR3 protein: CASSESGLAGEGDTQYF. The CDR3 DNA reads TGCGCCAGCAGTGAGTCTGGGCTAGCGGGCGAAGGAGATACGCAGTATTTT.

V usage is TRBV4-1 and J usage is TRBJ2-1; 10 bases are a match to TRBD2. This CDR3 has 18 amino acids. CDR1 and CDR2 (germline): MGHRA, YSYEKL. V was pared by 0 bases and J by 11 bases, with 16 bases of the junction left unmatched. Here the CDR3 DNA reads TGCGCCAGCAGCCAAGAAAGGATTCGACTAGCGGGCGGACTAAAGCAGTTCTTC. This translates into CASSQERIRLAGGLKQFF.

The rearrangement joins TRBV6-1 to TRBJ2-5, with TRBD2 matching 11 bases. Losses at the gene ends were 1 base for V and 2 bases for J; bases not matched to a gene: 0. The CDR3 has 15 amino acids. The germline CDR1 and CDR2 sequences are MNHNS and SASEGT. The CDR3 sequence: CASSEVAGGQETQYF. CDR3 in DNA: TGTGCCAGCAGTGAAGTAGCGGGAGGGCAAGAGACCCAGTACTTC.

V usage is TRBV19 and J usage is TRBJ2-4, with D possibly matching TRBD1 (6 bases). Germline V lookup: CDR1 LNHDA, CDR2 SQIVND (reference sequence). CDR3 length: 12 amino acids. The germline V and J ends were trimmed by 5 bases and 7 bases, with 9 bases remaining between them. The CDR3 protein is CASSSGQNIQYF. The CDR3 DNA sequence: TGTGCCAGTAGTTCAGGACAGAACATTCAGTACTTC. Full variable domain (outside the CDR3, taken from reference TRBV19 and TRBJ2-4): DGGITQSPKYLFRKEGQNVTLSCEQNLNHDAMYWYRQDPGQGLRLIYYSQIVNDFQKGDIAEGYSVSREKKESFPLTVTSAQKNPTAFYLCASSSGQNIQYFGAGTRLSVL.

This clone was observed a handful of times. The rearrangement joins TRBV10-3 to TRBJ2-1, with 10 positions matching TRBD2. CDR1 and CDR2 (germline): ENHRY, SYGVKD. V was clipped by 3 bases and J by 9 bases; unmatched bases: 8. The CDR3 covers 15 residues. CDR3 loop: CAISEGIKRGGEQFF. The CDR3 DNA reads TGTGCCATCAGTGAAGGGATCAAGCGGGGGGGTGAGCAGTTCTTC.

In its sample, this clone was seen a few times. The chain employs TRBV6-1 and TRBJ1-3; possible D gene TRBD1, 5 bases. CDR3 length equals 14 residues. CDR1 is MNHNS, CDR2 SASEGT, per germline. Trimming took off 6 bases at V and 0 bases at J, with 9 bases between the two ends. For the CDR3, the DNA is TGTGCCAGCAGGGAGGGGAACTCTGGAAACACCATATATTTT. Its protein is CASREGNSGNTIYF.

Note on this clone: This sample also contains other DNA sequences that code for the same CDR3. The CDR3 is CASSSGTAQGVGTSFF. The DNA for the CDR3 is TGTGCCAGTAGTTCCGGAACAGCCCAGGGTGTTGGGACTTCTTTCTTT. This rearrangement joins TRBV19 to TRBJ1-1, with D possibly TRBD1 on 5 matching bases. CDR1 and CDR2 (germline): LNHDA, SQIVND (reference sequence). This CDR3 comprises 16 residues. V lost 5 bases and J 12 bases, leaving 28 bases between the germline ends.

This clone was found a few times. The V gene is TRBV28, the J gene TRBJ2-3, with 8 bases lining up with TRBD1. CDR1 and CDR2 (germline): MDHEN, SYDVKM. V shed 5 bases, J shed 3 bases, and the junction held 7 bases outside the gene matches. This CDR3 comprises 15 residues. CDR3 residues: CASSPLDRETDTQYF. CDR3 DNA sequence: TGTGCCAGCAGTCCCCTGGACAGGGAAACAGATACGCAGTATTTT.

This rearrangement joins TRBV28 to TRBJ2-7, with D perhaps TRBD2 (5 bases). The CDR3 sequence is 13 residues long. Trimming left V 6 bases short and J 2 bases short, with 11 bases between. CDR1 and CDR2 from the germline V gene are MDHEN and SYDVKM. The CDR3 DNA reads TGTGCCAGCAGCATCGGGAACCCCTACGAGCAGTACTTC. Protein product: CASSIGNPYEQYF.

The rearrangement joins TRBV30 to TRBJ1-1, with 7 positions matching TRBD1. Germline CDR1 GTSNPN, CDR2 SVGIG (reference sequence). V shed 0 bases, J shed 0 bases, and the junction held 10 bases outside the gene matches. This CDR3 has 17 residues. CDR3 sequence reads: CAWSVPFTGAMNTEAFF. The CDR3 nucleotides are TGTGCCTGGAGTGTACCCTTTACAGGGGCCATGAACACTGAAGCTTTCTTT. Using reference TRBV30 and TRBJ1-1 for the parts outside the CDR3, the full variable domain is SQTIHQWPATLVQPVGSPLSLECTVEGTSNPNLYWYRQAAGRGLQLLFYSVGIGQISSEVPQNLSASRPQDRQFILSSKKLLLSDSGFYLCAWSVPFTGAMNTEAFFGQGTRLTVV.

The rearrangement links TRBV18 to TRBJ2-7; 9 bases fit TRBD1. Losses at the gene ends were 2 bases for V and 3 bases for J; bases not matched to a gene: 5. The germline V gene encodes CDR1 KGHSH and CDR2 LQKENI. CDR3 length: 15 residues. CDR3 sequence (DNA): TGTGCCAGCTCACCAGGGACAGGGAACCTCTACGAGCAGTACTTC. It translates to CASSPGTGNLYEQYF. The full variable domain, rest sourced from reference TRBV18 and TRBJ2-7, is NAGVMQNPRHLVRRRGQEARLRCSPMKGHSHVYWYRQLPEEGLKFMVYLQKENIIDESGMPKERFSAEFPKEGPSILRIQQVVRGDSAAYFCASSPGTGNLYEQYFGPGTRLTVT.

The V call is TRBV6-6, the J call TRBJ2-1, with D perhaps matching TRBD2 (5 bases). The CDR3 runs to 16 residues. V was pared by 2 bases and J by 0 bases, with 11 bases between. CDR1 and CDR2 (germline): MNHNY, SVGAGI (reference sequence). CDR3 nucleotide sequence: TGTGCCAGCAGTTACCTCGGACTGGGCTCCTACAATGAGCAGTTCTTC. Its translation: CASSYLGLGSYNEQFF.

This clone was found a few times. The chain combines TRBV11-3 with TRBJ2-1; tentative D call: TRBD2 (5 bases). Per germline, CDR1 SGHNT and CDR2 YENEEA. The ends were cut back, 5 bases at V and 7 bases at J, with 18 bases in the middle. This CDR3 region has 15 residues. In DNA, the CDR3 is TGTGCCAGCAGCCTTCGACTAAGCCGCATTAATGAGCAGTTCTTC. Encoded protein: CASSLRLSRINEQFF.

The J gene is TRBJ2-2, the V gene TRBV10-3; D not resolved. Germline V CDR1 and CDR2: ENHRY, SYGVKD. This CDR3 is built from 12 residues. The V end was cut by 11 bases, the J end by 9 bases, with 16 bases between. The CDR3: CALGPTARELFF. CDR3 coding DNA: TGTGCCCTAGGACCAACCGCCCGGGAGCTGTTTTTT.

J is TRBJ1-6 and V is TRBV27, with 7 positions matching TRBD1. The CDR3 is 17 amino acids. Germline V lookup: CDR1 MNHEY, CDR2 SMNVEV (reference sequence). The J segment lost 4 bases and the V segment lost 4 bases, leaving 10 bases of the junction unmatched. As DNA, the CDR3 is TGTGCCAGCAGTTCTCCGAGCCAGGGGGGTTATAATTCACCCCTCCACTTT. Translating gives CASSSPSQGGYNSPLHF.